Listed here are 3 T cell receptor beta chains from one sample, sequenced in a study of T cell responses to AZD1222 COVID-19 vaccine. Clones were sequenced by immunoSEQ multiplex PCR, and TCRdb holds only the in-frame ones, with some missing. This sample has roughly 150,000 clones; roughly 90% occur once, and the top ten carry around 1.6%. The sequencing used peripheral blood, collected on day 0 of AZD1222 vaccination. Source of these receptors: an adult in good health.

This chain connects TRBV9 to TRBJ1-4, with D hard to call. The V and J ends lost 2 bases and 2 bases respectively, with 10 bases between them. CDR3 length equals 15 residues. Germline CDR1 is SGDLS and CDR2 is YYNGEE. The CDR3 spells CASSVGIQTNEKLFF. The CDR3 DNA follows: TGTGCCAGCAGCGTTGGGATCCAGACTAATGAAAAACTGTTTTTT.

V gene TRBV18 combines with J gene TRBJ1-1, with D possibly matching TRBD1 (6 bases). The CDR3 sequence is 13 residues long. V dropped 3 bases and J dropped 8 bases, with 13 bases sitting between them. Germline CDR1 reads KGHSH; CDR2 reads LQKENI. DNA of the CDR3: TGTGCCAGCTCACCGAAACTGACAGGAGAAGCTTTCTTT. This codes for CASSPKLTGEAFF.

The rearrangement joins TRBV5-1 to TRBJ2-1, with D uncertain. The germline V gene encodes CDR1 SGHRS and CDR2 YFSETQ. Trimming cost V 0 bases and J 4 bases, with 11 bases left between them. The CDR3 runs 15 residues. CDR3 in amino acids: CASSLVVRPYNEQFF. The DNA of the CDR3 is TGCGCCAGCAGCTTGGTCGTTCGGCCGTACAATGAGCAGTTCTTC.